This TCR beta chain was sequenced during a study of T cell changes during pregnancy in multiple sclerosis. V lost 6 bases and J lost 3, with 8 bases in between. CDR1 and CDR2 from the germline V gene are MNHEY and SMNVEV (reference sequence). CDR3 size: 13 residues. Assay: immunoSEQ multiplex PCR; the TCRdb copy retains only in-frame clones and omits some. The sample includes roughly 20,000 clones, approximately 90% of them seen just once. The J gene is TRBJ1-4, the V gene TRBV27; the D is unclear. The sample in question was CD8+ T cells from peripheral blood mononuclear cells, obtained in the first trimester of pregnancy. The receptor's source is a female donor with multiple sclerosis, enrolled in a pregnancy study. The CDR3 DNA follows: TGTGCCAGCAGGGGAGCGCCTAATGAAAAACTGTTTTTT. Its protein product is CASRGAPNEKLFF.